The rows below give T cell receptor beta chains drawn from one sample of a study of T cell changes during pregnancy in multiple sclerosis. Some clones are missing from TCRdb's copy, which holds only in-frame ones; the method was immunoSEQ multiplex PCR. The sample contains 25,000 to 30,000 clones, 75% to 90% of which appear only once. The sequenced sample was CD4+ T cells from peripheral blood mononuclear cells, obtained in the second trimester of pregnancy. The origin of the receptors is a female donor with multiple sclerosis, enrolled in a pregnancy study. Both conserved end residues are part of each CDR3. D genes are given only for firm matches. Expanded clones are given a class, and other clones once, few, many or no size at all.

once	TRBJ2-6	TRBD1	TRBV28	CASWGQAGANVLTF	TGTGCCAGCTGGGGACAGGCCGGGGCCAACGTCCTGACTTTC
-	TRBJ2-1	TRBD2	TRBV5-4	CASSLVAGGPGNEQFF	TGTGCCAGCAGCTTGGTAGCGGGGGGGCCAGGGAATGAGCAGTTCTTC
-	TRBJ1-6	-	TRBV9	CASSPWEGTYNSPLHF	TGTGCCAGCAGCCCCTGGGAGGGAACTTATAATTCACCCCTCCACTTT
-	TRBJ1-2	-	TRBV2	CAGSRDTNYGYTF	TGTGCCGGGTCCCGGGACACTAACTATGGCTACACCTTC
-	TRBJ1-1	TRBD1	TRBV2	CASSVGGQGARAEAFF	TGTGCCAGCAGTGTGGGAGGACAGGGGGCGCGTGCTGAAGCTTTCTTT
-	TRBJ1-1	TRBD1	TRBV27	CASRIQGALATEAFF	TGTGCCAGCCGAATACAGGGGGCGCTGGCCACTGAAGCTTTCTTT
-	TRBJ1-5	TRBD1	TRBV27	CASRRTGGGNQPQHF	TGTGCCAGCAGGAGGACAGGGGGCGGCAATCAGCCCCAGCATTTT
-	TRBJ2-5	-	TRBV18	CASSPPGSKETQYF	TGTGCCAGCTCACCACCGGGCAGCAAAGAGACCCAGTACTTC
few	TRBJ2-7	TRBD2	TRBV4-2	CASSHQRGFTYEQYF	TGTGCCAGCAGCCACCAGCGGGGGTTTACCTACGAGCAGTACTTC
-	TRBJ2-2	-	TRBV5-6	CASSLSGGRLHGELFF	TGTGCCAGCAGCTTGTCCGGGGGGCGCCTCCACGGGGAGCTGTTTTTT
-	TRBJ2-5	TRBD2	TRBV29-1	CSVGRGGPETQYF	TGCAGCGTTGGCCGGGGGGGTCCAGAGACCCAGTACTTC